This TCR beta chain was captured by sequencing in a study of shared clonotypes between healthy human individuals. Trimming shortened V by 4 bases and J by 4 bases, and 11 bases separated the two germline ends. Germline V gene data show CDR1 as SGHAT and CDR2 as FQNNGV. The CDR3 extends over 14 amino acids. Healthy HIV-negative adults with no recent acute infections or vaccinations were recruited as donors. Genomic DNA from unsorted samples was obtained from about 88 million PBMCs (per sample). Study results and caveats: Exclusively blood specimens were collected; tissue repertoires likely differ.

The table came from immunoSEQ multiplex PCR; TCRdb's copy has only in-frame clones and leaves some out. The sample shows 450,000 or so clones, 77% of them seen only once. Comments on this clone: The target antigen is unknown.

Input material: PBMCs. The sequence was obtained from a woman aged 40 to 50 in good health. Some clones in this sample may be carry-over from other donors' samples. The rearrangement links TRBV11-2 to TRBJ1-3; the D gene is possibly TRBD1 (5 bases). The CDR3 nucleotides read TGTGCCAGCAGCTCGGGACGGCAAGGAAACACCATATATTTT. Translation gives CASSSGRQGNTIYF.